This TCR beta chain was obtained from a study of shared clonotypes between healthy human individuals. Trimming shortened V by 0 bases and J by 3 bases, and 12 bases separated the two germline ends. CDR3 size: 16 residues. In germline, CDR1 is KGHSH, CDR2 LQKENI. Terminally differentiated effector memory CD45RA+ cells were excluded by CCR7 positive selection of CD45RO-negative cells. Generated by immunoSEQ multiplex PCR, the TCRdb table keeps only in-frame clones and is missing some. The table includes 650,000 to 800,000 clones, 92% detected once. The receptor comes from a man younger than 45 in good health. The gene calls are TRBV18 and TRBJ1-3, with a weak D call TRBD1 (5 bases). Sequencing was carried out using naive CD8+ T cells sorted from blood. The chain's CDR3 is CASSPPLGRVGNTIYF. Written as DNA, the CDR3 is TGTGCCAGCTCACCACCATTAGGCAGGGTTGGAAACACCATATATTTT.